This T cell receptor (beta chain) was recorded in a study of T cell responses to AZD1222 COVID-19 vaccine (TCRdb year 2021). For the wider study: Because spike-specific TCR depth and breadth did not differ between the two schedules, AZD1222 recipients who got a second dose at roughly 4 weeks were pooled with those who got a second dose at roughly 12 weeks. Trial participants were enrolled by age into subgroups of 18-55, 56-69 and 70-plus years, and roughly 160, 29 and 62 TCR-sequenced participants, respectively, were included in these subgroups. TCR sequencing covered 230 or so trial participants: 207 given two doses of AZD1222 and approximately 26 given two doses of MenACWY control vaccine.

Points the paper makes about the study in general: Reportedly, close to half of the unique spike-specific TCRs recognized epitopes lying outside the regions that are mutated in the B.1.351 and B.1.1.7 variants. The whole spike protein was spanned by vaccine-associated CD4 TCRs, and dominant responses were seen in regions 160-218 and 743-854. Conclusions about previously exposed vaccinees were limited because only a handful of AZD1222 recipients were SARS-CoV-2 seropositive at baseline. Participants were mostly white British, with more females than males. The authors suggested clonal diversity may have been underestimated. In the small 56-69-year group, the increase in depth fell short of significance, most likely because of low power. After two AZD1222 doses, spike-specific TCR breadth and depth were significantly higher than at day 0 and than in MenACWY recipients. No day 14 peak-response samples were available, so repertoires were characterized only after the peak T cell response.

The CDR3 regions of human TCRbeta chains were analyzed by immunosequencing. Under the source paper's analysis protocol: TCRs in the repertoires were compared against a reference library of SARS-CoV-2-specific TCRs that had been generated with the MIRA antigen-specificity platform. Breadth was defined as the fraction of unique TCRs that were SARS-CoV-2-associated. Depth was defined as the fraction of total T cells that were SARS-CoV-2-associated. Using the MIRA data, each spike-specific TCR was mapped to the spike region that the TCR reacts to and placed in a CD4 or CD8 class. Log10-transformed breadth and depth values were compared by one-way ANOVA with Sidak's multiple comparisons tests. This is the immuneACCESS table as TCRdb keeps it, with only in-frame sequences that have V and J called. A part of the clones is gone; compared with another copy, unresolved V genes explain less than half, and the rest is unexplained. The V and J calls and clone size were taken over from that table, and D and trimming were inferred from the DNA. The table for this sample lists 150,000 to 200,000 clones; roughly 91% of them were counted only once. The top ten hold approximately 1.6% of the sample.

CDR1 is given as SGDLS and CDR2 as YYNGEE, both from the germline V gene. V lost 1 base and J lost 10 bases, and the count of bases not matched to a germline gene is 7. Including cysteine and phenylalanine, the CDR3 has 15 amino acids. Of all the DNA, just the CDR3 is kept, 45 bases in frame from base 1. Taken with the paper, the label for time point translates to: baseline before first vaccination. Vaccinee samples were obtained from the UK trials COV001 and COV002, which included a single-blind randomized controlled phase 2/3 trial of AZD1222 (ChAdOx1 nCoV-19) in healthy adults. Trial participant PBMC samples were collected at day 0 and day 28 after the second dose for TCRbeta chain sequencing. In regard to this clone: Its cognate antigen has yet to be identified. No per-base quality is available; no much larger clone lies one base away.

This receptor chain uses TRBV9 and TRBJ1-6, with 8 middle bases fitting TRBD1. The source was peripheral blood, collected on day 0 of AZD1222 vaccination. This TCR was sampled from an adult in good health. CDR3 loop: CASSVTQGEVSPLHF. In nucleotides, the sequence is TGTGCCAGCAGCGTAACACAGGGGGAAGTCTCACCCCTCCACTTT. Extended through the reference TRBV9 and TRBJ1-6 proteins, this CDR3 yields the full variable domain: DSGVTQTPKHLITATGQRVTLRCSPRSGDLSVYWYQQSLDQGLQFLIQYYNGEERAKGNILERFSAQQFPDLHSELNLSSLELGDSALYFCASSVTQGEVSPLHFGNGTRLTVT.